Listed here is a single T cell receptor (beta chain). Enrollees, about 18 to 95 years old, lived in about two dozen US areas. Symptom resolution, clearance, or two negative PCRs marked the recovered donors of Cohort 3. These data are taken from a study of blood T cell repertoires in COVID-19. About the research overall: Acute and convalescent COVID-19 samples came from the United States, Italy and Spain. Sample material is recorded as cDNA or gDNA derived from T cells, B-cell-depleted T cells, or PBMCs.

TCRdb keeps only in-frame clones here, not all; method: immunoSEQ multiplex PCR. The sample lists approximately 230,000 clones, 85% to 90% seen once, with under 2% in the top ten. Sequencing was performed on PBMCs or T cells enriched from blood (not recorded which). The TCR comes from a man aged 40-49 years who had recovered from COVID-19.

The CDR3 region is CASSRLLAGTGGELFF. The CDR3 DNA is TGTGCCAGCAGCCGGCTACTAGCGGGGACTGGCGGGGAGCTGTTTTTT. The chain carries TRBV7-2 and TRBJ2-2, with 10 bases identical to TRBD2. The length of the CDR3 is 16 residues. The germline V gene has CDR1 SGHTA and CDR2 FQGNSA. The trim removed 5 bases at V and 7 bases at J, leaving 10 bases unmatched.